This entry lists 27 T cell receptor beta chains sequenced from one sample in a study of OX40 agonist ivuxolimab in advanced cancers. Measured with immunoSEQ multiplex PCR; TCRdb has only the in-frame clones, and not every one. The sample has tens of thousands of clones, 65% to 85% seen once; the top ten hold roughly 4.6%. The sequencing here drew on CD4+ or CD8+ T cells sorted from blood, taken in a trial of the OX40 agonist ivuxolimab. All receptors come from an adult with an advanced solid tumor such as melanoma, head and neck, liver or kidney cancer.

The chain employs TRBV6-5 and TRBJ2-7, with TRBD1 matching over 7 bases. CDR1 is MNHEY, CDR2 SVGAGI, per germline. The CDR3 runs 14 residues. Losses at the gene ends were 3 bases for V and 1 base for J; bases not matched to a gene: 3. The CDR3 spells CASSYPGQSYEQYF. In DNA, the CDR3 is TGTGCCAGCAGTTATCCGGGACAGTCCTACGAGCAGTACTTC.

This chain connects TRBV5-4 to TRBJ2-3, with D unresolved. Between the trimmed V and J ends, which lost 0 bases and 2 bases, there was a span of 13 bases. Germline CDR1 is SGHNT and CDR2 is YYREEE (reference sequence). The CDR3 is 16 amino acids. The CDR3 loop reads CASSLGAAGSTDTQYF. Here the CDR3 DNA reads TGTGCCAGCAGCTTGGGGGCCGCCGGGTCCACAGATACGCAGTATTTT.

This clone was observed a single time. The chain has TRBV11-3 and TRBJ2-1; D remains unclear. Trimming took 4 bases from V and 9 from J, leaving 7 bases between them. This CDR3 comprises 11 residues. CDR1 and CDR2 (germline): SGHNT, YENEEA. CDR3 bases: TGTGCCAGCAGCTCCGAAGGTGAGCAGTTCTTC. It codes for CASSSEGEQFF. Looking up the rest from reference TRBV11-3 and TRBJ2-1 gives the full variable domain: EAGVVQSPRYKIIEKKQPVAFWCNPISGHNTLYWYLQNLGQGPELLIRYENEEAVDDSQLPKDRFSAERLKGVDSTLKIQPAELGDSAVYLCASSSEGEQFFGPGTRLTVL.

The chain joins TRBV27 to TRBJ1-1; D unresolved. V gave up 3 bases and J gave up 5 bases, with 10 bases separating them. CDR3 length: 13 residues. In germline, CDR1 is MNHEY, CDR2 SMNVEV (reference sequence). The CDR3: CASSFSGMTEAFF. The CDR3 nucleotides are TGTGCCAGCAGTTTTTCGGGGATGACTGAAGCTTTCTTT.

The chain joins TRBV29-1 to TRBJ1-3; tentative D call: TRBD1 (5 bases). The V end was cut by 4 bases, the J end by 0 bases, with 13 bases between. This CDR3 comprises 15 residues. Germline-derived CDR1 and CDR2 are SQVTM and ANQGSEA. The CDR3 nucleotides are TGCAGCGTTGTTCAGGGCCCAAGCTCTGGAAACACCATATATTTT. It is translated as CSVVQGPSSGNTIYF.

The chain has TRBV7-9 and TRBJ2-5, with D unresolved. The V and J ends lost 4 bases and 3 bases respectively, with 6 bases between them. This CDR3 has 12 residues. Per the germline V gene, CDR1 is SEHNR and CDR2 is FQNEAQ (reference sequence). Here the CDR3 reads CASSYSEETQYF. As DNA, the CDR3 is TGTGCCAGCAGCTACAGCGAAGAGACCCAGTACTTC.

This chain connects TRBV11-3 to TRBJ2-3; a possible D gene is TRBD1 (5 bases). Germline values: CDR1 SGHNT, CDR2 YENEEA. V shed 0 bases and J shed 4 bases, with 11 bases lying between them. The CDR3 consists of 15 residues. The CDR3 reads CASSLEGARPDTQYF. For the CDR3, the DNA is TGTGCCAGCAGCTTAGAAGGGGCCAGGCCAGATACGCAGTATTTT.

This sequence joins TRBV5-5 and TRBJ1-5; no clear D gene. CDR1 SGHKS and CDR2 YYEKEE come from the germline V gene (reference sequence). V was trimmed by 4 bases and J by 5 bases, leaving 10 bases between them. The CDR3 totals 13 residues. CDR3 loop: CASSTDPHQPQHF. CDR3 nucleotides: TGTGCCAGCAGCACGGACCCCCATCAGCCCCAGCATTTT. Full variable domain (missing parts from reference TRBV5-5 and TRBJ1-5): DAGVTQSPTHLIKTRGQQVTLRCSPISGHKSVSWYQQVLGQGPQFIFQYYEKEERGRGNFPDRFSARQFPNYSSELNVNALLLGDSALYLCASSTDPHQPQHFGDGTRLSIL.

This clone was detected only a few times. CDR3 coding DNA: TGTGCCAGCAGTGAGCGGGAGGGCTACAATGAGCAGTTCTTC. Translating gives CASSEREGYNEQFF. The chain couples TRBV6-4 to TRBJ2-1; 9 nucleotides align to TRBD2. The ends lost 3 bases at V and 3 bases at J; junction bases unmatched: 0. This CDR3 has 14 residues. Germline V CDR1 and CDR2: MRHNA, SNTAGT.

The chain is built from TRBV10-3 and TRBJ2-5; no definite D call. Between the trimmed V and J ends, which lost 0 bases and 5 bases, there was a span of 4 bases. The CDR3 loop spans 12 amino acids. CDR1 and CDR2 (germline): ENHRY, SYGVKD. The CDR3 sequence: CAISESRETQYF. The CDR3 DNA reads TGTGCCATCAGTGAGTCGAGGGAGACCCAGTACTTC.

The CDR3 DNA follows: TGTGCCAGCACCGACAGCGGAGGCTCCTACAATGAGCAGTTCTTC. This sequence encodes CASTDSGGSYNEQFF. This chain links TRBV6-5 with TRBJ2-1, with D possibly called TRBD1 or TRBD2 (5 bases each). Trimming left V 7 bases short and J 0 bases short, with 13 bases between. This CDR3 is 15 amino acids long. The germline V gene encodes CDR1 MNHEY and CDR2 SVGAGI.

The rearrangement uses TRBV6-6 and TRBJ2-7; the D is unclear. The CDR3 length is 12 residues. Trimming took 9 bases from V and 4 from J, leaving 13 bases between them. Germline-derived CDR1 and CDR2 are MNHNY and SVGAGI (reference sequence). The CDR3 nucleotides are TGTGCCAGTATGGCAGACCCATACGAGCAGTACTTC. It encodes CASMADPYEQYF.

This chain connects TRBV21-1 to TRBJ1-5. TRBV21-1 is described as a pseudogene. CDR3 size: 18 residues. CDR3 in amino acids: CASSKKTPGGGGGQPQHF. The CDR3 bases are TGTGCCAGCAGCAAAAAAACCCCGGGTGGGGGGGGCGGTCAGCCCCAGCATTTT.

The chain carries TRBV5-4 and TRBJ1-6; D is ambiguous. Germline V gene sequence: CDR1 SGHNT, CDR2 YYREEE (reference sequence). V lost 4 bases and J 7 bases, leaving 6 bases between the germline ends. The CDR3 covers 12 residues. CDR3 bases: TGTGCCAGCAGCCGTAGCAATTCACCCCTCCACTTT. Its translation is CASSRSNSPLHF.

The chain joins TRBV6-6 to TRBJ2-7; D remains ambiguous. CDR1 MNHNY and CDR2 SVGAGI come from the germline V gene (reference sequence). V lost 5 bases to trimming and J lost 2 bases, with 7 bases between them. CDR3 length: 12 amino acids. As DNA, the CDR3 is TGTGCCAGCAGTCACGGTCCCTACGAGCAGTACTTC. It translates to CASSHGPYEQYF.

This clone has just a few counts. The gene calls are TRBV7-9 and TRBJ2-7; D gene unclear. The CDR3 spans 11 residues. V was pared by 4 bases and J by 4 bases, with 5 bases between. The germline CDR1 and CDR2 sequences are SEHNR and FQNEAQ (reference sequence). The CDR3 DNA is TGTGCCAGCAGCTCCATGTACGAGCAGTACTTC. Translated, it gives CASSSMYEQYF.

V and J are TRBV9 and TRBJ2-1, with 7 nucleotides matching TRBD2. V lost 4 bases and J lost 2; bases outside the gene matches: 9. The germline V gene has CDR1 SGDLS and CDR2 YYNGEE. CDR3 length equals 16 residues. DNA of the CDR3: TGTGCCAGCAGCAGTGGGGGAGCGGGGCCCTACAATGAGCAGTTCTTC. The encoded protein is CASSSGGAGPYNEQFF. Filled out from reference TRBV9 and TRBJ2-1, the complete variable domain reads DSGVTQTPKHLITATGQRVTLRCSPRSGDLSVYWYQQSLDQGLQFLIQYYNGEERAKGNILERFSAQQFPDLHSELNLSSLELGDSALYFCASSSGGAGPYNEQFFGPGTRLTVL.

Here the CDR3 reads CASHFWGQKEYGPGYTF. The CDR3 DNA is TGTGCCAGTCATTTTTGGGGACAGAAAGAATATGGTCCGGGCTACACCTTC. The J gene is TRBJ1-2, the V gene TRBV19, with TRBD1 identical over 7 bases. This CDR3 spans 17 amino acids. The trim removed 8 bases at V and 8 bases at J, leaving 23 bases unmatched. Germline CDR1 LNHDA, CDR2 SQIVND (reference sequence).

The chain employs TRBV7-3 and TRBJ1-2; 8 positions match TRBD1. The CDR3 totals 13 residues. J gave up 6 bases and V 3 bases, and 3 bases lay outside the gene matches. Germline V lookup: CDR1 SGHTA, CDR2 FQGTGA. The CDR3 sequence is CASSLGQDHGYTF. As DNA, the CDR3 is TGTGCCAGCAGCTTGGGACAGGACCATGGCTACACCTTC. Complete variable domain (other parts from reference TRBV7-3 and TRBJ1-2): GAGVSQTPSNKVTEKGKYVELRCDPISGHTALYWYRQSLGQGPEFLIYFQGTGAADDSGLPNDRFFAVRPEGSVSTLKIQRTERGDSAVYLCASSLGQDHGYTFGSGTRLTVV.

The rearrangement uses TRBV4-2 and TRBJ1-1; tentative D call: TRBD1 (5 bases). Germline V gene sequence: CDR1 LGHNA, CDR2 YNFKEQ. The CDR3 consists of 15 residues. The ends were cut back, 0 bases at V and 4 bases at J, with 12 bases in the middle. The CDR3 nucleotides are TGTGCCAGCAGCCAAGATGGGGGGAGAGGCACTGAAGCTTTCTTT. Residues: CASSQDGGRGTEAFF.

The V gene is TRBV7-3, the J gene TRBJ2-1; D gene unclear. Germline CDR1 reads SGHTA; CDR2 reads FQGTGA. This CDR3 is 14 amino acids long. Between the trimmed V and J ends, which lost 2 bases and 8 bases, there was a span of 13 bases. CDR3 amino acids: CASSLQEKGDEQFF. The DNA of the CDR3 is TGTGCCAGCAGCTTACAGGAGAAGGGCGATGAGCAGTTCTTC.

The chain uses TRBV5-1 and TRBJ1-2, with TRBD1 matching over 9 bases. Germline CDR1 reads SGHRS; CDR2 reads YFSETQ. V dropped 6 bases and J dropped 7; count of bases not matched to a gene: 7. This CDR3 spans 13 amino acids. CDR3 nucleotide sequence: TGCGCCAGCAACACCGGGACAGGGCTTGGCTACACCTTC. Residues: CASNTGTGLGYTF.

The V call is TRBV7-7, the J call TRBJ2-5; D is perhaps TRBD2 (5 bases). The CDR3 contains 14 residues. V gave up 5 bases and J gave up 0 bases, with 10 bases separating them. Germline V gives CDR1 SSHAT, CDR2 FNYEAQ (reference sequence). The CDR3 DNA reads TGTGCCAGCAGCCCATCGGGGAACCAAGAGACCCAGTACTTC. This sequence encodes CASSPSGNQETQYF. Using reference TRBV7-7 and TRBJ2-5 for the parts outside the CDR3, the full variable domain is GAGVSQSPRYKVTKRGQDVTLRCDPISSHATLYWYQQALGQGPEFLTYFNYEAQPDKSGLPSDRFSAERPEGSISTLTIQRTEQRDSAMYRCASSPSGNQETQYFGPGTRLLVL.

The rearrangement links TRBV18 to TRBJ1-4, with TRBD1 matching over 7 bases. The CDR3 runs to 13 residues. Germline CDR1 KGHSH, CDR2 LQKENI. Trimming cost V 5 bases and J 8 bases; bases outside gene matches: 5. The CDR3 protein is CASSYRDSEKLFF. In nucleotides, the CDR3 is TGTGCCAGCTCATACCGGGACAGCGAAAAACTGTTTTTT.

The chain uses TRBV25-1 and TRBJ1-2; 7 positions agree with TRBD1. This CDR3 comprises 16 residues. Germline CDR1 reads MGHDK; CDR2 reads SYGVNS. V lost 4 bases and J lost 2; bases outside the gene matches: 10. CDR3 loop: CASSGRQGLRNYGYTF. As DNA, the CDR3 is TGTGCCAGCAGTGGACGACAGGGTTTACGGAACTATGGCTACACCTTC.

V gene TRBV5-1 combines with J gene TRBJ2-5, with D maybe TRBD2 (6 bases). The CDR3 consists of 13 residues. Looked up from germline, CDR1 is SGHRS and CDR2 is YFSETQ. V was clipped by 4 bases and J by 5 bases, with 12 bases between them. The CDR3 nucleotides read TGCGCCAGCAGCCTGGGGAGGACTGAGACCCAGTACTTC. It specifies CASSLGRTETQYF.

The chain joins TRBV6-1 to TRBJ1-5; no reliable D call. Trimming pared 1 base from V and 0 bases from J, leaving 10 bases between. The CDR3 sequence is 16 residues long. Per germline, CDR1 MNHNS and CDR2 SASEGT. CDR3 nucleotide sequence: TGTGCCAGCAGTGAAGGCAGGTGGAATAGCAATCAGCCCCAGCATTTT. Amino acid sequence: CASSEGRWNSNQPQHF.